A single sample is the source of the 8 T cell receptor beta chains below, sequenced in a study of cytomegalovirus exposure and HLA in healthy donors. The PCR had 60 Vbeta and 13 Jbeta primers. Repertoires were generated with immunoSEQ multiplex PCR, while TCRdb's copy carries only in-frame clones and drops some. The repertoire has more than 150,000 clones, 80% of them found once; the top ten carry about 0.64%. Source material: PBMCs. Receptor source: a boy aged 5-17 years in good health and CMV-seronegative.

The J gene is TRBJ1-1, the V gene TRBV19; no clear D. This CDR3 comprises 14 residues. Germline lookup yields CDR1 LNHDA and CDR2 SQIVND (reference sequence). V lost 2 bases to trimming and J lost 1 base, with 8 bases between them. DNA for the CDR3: TGTGCCAGTAGTATAACCTCAGAGAACACTGAAGCTTTCTTT. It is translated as CASSITSENTEAFF.

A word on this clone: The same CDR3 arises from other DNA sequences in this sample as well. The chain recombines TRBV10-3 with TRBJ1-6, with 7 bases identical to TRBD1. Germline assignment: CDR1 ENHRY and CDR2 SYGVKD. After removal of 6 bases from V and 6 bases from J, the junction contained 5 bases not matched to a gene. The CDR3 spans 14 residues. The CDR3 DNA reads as TGTGCCATCAGAGAACAGGGGCGTAATTCACCCCTCCACTTT. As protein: CAIREQGRNSPLHF.

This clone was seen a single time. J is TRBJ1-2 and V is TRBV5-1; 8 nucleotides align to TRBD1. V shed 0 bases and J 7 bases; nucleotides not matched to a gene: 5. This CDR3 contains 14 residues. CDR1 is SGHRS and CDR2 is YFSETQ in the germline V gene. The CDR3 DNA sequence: TGCGCCAGCAGCTTGGGTGTTACAGGGGGTGGCTACACCTTC. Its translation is CASSLGVTGGGYTF.

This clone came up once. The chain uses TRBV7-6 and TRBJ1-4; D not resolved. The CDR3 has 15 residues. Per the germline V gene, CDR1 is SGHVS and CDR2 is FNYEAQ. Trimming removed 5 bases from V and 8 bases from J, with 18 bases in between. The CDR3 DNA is TGTGCCAGCAGCCCCATCCAACGGGGAGGCGAAAAACTGTTTTTT. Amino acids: CASSPIQRGGEKLFF.

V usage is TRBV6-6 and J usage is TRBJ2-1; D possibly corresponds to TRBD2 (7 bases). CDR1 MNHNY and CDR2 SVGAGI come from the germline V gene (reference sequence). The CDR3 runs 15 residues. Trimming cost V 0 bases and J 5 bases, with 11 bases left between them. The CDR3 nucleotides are TGTGCCAGCAGTTACTCCCGGGGGGCAAACAATGAGCAGTTCTTC. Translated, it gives CASSYSRGANNEQFF.

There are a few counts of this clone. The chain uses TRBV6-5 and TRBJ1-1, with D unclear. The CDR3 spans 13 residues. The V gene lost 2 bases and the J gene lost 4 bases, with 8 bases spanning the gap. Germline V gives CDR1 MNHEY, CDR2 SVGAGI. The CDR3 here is CASSYGQVTEAFF. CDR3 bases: TGTGCCAGCAGTTACGGGCAGGTCACTGAAGCTTTCTTT.

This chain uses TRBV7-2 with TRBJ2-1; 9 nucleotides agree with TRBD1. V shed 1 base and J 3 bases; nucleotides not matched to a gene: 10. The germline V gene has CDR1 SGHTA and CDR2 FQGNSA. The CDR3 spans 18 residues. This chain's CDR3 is CASSLEGTGSFFYNEQFF. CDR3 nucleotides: TGTGCCAGCAGCTTAGAAGGGACAGGGAGCTTCTTCTACAATGAGCAGTTCTTC.

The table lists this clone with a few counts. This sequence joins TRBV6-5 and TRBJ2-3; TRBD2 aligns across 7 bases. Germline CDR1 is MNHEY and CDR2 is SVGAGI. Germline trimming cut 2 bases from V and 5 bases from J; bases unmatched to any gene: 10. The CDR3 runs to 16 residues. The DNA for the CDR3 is TGTGCCAGCAGTTACCAGCCAGCGGGGAGGGGAGATACGCAGTATTTT. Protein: CASSYQPAGRGDTQYF.